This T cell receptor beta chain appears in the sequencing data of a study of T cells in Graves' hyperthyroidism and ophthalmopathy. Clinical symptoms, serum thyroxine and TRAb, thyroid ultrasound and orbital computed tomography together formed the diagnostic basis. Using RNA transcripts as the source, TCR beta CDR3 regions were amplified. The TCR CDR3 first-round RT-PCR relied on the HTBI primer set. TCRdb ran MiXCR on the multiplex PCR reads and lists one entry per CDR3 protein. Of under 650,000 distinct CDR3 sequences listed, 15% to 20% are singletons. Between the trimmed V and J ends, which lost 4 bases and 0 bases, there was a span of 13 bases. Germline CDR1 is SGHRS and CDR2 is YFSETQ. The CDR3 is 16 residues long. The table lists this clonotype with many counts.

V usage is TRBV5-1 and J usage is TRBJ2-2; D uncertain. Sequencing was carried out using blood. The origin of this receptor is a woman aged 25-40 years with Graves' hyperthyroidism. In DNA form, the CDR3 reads TGCGCCAGCAGCACGGAAGGACCGCCGAACACCGGGGAGCTGTTTTTT. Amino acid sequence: CASSTEGPPNTGELFF.